The rows below give T cell receptor beta chains drawn from one sample of a study of T-cell reconstitution after alpha-beta-depleted transplantation in children. TCRdb recomputed calls from the PCR reads with MiXCR, one row per CDR3 protein. The top ten hold 4% of the sample, which has around 600,000 distinct CDR3 sequences, over 9.5% seen once. This material consisted of PBMCs from the stem cell graft donor, taken from the stem cell graft. The origin of the receptors is a human donor who donated a stem cell graft to a child with acute myeloid leukemia. Both conserved end residues are part of each CDR3. D genes are given only for firm matches. Expanded clones are given a class, and other clones once, few, many or no size at all.

v_call,clone_size,d_call,cdr3_aa
TRBV20-1,few,-,CSAREQGLYGYTF
TRBV20-1,-,TRBD1,CSASPEGAYGYTF
TRBV4-2,many,-,CASSQVPGVSTDTQYF
TRBV7-9,-,-,CASSSTGRRILYEQYF
TRBV6-5,many,-,CASGGRDYGYTF
TRBV5-1,many,-,CASSLAGWYEQYF
TRBV28,many,-,CASRLPDGVGNTEAFF
TRBV12-3/TRBV12-4,-,TRBD1,CASTLLQDRTGYGYTF
TRBV4-3,many,-,CASSPAKTSYNEQFF
TRBV28,-,TRBD1,CASSTGQGRNQPQHF
TRBV28,-,-,CASSRTTLYGYTF